This record concerns one T cell receptor beta chain sequence. Its antigen is unidentified. The CDR3 has 17 amino acids. Germline V gives CDR1 LGHNA, CDR2 YSLEER. J gave up 3 bases and V 4 bases, and 6 bases lay outside the gene matches. Alongside a J-beta primer mix, a sample-barcoded 5' primer served in a second PCR lasting 7 to 11 cycles. A 12-random-nucleotide template-switch adaptor tagged each cDNA molecule. TCRdb re-called the 5' RACE reads through MiXCR, storing one row per CDR3 protein. The sample has roughly 1.5 million distinct CDR3 sequences, roughly 43% seen once. The source of the sample is a study of blood T cells in healthy people across ages. Study-level points and caveats: CMV infection status of these donors was not known.

This chain connects TRBV4-3 to TRBJ2-2; 12 positions match TRBD2. The TCR was taken from a woman between 18 and 29 years old in good health. Sequencing used blood. The CDR3 here is CASSLRGLAGYTGELFF. CDR3 nucleotides: TGCGCCAGCAGCCTTCGGGGACTAGCGGGCTACACCGGGGAGCTGTTTTTT.